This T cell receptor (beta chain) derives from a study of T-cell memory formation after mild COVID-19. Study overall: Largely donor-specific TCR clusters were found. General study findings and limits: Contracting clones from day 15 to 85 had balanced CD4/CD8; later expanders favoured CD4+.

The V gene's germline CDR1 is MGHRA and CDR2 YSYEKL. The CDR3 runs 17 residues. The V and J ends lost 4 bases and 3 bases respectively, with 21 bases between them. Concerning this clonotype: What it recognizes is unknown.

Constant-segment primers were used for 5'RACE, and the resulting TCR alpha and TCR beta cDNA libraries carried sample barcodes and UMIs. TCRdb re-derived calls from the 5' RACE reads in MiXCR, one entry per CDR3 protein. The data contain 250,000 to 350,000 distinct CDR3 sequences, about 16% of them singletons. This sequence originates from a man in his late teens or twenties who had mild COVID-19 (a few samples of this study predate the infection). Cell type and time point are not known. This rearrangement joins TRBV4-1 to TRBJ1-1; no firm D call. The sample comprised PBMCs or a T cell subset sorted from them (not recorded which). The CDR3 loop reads CASSLRPAPGFDTEAFF. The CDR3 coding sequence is TGCGCCAGCAGCCTCAGACCGGCGCCTGGGTTCGACACTGAAGCTTTCTTT.